This TCR beta chain was sequenced for a study of vaccination effects on CD4 cells after COVID-19. Study information: Relative to the second dose, post-vaccine samples were obtained a median of 72 days later.

Notes on this clone: Its antigen remains unknown.

Findings of the study overall: Marked clonal contraction of infection- and vaccine-induced clones was seen late after vaccination.

Data came from immunoSEQ multiplex PCR; TCRdb stores just in-frame clones and leaves some out. Altogether under 35,000 clones are present, about 67% being singletons, with the ten largest covering roughly 9%. Viral peptide pool expansion of antigen-specific CD4+ T cells preceded sequencing in the ViraFEST assay. Following a roughly 11-day culture, CD4+ T cells were purified. Each participant received a vaccine that was either BNT162b2 or mRNA-1273, given as two doses. Absence of prior SARS-CoV-2 infection characterized the vaccine recipients, who showed negative nucleocapsid antibodies. The receptor comes from a human donor who received a COVID-19 vaccine. The sequencing here drew on CD4+ T cells from PBMCs cultured with HCoV-NL63 spike peptides, taken after COVID-19 vaccination.

The CDR3 bases are TGTGCCAGCAGATTAGGGGTAAATGAAAAACTGTTTTTT. As protein: CASRLGVNEKLFF. V is TRBV3-1 (or the pseudogene TRBV3-2) and J is TRBJ1-4; tentatively, D is TRBD1 (5 bases). V lost 6 bases, J lost 5 bases, and 10 bases lay in between. The germline V gene has CDR1 LGHDT and CDR2 YNNKEL (reference sequence). The CDR3 extends over 13 amino acids.